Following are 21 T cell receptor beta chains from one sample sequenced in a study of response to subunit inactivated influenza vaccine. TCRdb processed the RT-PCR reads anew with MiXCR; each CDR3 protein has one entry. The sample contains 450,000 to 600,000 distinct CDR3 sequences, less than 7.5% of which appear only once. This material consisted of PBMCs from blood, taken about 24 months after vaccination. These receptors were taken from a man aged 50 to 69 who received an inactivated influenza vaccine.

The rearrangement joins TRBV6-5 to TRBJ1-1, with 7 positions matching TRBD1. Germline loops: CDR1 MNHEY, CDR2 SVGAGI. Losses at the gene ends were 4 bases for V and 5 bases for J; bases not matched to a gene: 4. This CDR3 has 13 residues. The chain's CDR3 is CASSSGGRTEAFF. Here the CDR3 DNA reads TGTGCCAGCAGTTCAGGGGGACGGACTGAAGCTTTCTTT.

The CDR3 coding sequence is TGTGCCATCATGGGGACTAGGGGATTCTCTGGGGCCAACGTCCTGACTTTC. Its protein product is CAIMGTRGFSGANVLTF. This chain connects TRBV10-3 to TRBJ2-6; TRBD2 matches at 8 bases. There are 17 residues in the CDR3. Germline CDR1 reads ENHRY; CDR2 reads SYGVKD. With 7 bases clipped from V and 0 bases from J, the junction kept 8 bases outside the gene matches.

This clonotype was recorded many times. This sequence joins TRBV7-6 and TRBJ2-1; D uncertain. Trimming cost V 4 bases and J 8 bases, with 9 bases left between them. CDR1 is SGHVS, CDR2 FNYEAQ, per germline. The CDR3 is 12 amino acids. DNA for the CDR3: TGTGCCAGCAGCTCTCTTAGAGATGAGCAGTTCTTC. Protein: CASSSLRDEQFF.

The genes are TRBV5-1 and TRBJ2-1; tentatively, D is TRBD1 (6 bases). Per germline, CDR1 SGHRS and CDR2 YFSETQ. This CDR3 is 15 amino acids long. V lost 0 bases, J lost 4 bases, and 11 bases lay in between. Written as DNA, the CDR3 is TGCGCCAGCAGCTTGGCCACAGGGCCTTACAATGAGCAGTTCTTC. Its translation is CASSLATGPYNEQFF.

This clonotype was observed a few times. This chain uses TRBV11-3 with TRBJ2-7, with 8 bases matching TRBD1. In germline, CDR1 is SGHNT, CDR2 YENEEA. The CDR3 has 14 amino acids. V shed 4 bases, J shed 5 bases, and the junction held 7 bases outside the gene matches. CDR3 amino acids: CASSSQDRGDEQYF. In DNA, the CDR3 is TGTGCCAGCAGCTCCCAAGACAGGGGCGACGAGCAGTACTTC.

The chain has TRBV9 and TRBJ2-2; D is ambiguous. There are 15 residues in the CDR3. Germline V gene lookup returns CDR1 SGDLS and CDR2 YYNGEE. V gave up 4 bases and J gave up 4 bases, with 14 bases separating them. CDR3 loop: CASSPRQYSTGELFF. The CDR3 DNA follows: TGTGCCAGCAGCCCCCGACAATACAGCACCGGGGAGCTGTTTTTT.

CDR3 residues: CASSFTSGSDIQYF. CDR3 nucleotides: TGCGCCAGCAGCTTTACTAGCGGGAGTGACATTCAGTACTTC. The rearrangement links TRBV5-1 to TRBJ2-4; 11 bases are a match to TRBD2. V lost 2 bases, J lost 8 bases, and 3 bases stayed unmatched. CDR1 SGHRS and CDR2 YFSETQ come from the germline V gene. This CDR3 has 14 residues.

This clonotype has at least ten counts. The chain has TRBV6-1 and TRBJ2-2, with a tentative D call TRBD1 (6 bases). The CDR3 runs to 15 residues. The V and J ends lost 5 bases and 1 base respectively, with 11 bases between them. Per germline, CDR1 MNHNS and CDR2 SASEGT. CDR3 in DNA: TGTGCCAGCAGTCGACAGGAAGGGAACACCGGGGAGCTGTTTTTT. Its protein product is CASSRQEGNTGELFF.

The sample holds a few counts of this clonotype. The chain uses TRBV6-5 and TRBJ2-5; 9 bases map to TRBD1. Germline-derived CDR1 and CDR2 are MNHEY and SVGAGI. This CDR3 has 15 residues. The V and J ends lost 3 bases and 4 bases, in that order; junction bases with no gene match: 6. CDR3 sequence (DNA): TGTGCCAGCAGTTATACTACAGGGGGCGGAGAGACCCAGTACTTC. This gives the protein CASSYTTGGGETQYF.

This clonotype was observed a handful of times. For the CDR3, the DNA is TGCGCCAGCAGACAACCCTCCGGGACAGGGGCCTACACCTTC. This sequence encodes CASRQPSGTGAYTF. This sequence joins TRBV5-1 and TRBJ1-2, with 10 bases aligning to TRBD1. The CDR3 spans 14 residues. With V trimmed by 5 bases and J by 10 bases, 11 bases remained unmatched. The germline V gene encodes CDR1 SGHRS and CDR2 YFSETQ.

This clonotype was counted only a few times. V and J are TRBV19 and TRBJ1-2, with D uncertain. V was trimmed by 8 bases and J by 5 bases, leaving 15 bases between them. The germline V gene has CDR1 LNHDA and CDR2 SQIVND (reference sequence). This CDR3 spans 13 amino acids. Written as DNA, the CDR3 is TGTGCCAGTTCACCGATACCCAATTATGGCTACACCTTC. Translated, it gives CASSPIPNYGYTF.

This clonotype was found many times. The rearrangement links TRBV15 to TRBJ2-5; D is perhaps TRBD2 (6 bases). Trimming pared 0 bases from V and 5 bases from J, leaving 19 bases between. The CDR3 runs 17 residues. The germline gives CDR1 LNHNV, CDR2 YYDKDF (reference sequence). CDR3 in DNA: TGTGCCACCAGCAGAGAAATAAGAGCCTTTGGAGGGGAGACCCAGTACTTC. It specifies CATSREIRAFGGETQYF.

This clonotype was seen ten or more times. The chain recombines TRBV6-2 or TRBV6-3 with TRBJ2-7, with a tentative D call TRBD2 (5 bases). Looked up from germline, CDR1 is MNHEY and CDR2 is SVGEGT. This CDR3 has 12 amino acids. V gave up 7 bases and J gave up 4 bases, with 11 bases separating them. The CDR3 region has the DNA TGTGCCAGCACGAGCGGAACGTACGAGCAGTACTTC. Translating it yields CASTSGTYEQYF.

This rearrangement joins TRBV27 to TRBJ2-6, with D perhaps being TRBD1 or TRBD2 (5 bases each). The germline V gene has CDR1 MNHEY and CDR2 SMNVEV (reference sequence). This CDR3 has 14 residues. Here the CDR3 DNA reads TGTGTCGGGACCGCAGGCTCTGGGGCCAACGTCCTGACTTTC. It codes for CVGTAGSGANVLTF. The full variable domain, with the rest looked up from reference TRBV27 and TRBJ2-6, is EAQVTQNPRYLITVTGKKLTVTCSQNMNHEYMSWYRQDPGLGLRQIYYSMNVEVTDKGDVPEGYKVSRKEKRNFPLILESPSPNQTSLYFCVGTAGSGANVLTFGAGSRLTVL.

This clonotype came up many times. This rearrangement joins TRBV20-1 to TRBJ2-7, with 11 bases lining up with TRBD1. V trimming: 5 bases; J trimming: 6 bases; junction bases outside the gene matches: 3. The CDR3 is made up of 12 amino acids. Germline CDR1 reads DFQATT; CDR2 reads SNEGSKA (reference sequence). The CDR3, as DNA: TGCAGTGCTTCCGGGACAGGGGGCGAGCAGTACTTC. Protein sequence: CSASGTGGEQYF.

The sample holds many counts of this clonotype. The CDR3 here is CSARTQSGRGNEQFF. Written as DNA, the CDR3 is TGCAGTGCTAGAACCCAGAGCGGGAGGGGGAATGAGCAGTTCTTC. The gene calls are TRBV20-1 and TRBJ2-1; 10 bases line up with TRBD2. The J segment lost 7 bases and the V segment lost 2 bases, leaving 8 bases of the junction unmatched. The CDR3 totals 15 residues. Germline CDR1 reads DFQATT; CDR2 reads SNEGSKA (reference sequence).

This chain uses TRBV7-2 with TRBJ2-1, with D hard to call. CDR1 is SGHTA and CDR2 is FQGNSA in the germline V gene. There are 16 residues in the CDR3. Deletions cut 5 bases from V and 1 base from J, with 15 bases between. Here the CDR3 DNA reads TGTGCCAGCAGCACCGGACCGGGTTCGTCCTACAATGAGCAGTTCTTC. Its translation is CASSTGPGSSYNEQFF.

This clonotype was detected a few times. The CDR3 loop is CSARPGTGFMSEAFF. Here the CDR3 DNA reads TGCAGTGCTAGACCCGGGACAGGGTTTATGTCTGAAGCTTTCTTT. The rearrangement joins TRBV20-1 to TRBJ1-1; 9 nucleotides match TRBD1. Germline CDR1 DFQATT, CDR2 SNEGSKA (reference sequence). CDR3 length: 15 residues. V trimming: 2 bases; J trimming: 6 bases; junction bases outside the gene matches: 10.

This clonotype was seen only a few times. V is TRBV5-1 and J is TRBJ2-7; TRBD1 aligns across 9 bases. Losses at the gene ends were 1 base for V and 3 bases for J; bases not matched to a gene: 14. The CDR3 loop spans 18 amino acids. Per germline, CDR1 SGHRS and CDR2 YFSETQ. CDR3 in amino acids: CASSLSGTGRYAYYEQYF. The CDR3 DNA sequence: TGCGCCAGCAGCTTGTCCGGGACAGGGAGGTATGCGTACTACGAGCAGTACTTC. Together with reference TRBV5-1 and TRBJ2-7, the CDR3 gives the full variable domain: KAGVTQTPRYLIKTRGQQVTLSCSPISGHRSVSWYQQTPGQGLQFLFEYFSETQRNKGNFPGRFSGRQFSNSRSEMNVSTLELGDSALYLCASSLSGTGRYAYYEQYFGPGTRLTVT.

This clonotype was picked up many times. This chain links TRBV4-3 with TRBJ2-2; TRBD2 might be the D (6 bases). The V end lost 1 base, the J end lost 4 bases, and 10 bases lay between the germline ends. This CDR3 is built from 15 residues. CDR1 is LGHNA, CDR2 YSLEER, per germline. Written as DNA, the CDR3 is TGCGCCAGCAGCCAAGCCGGGGGTGGCACCGGGGAGCTGTTTTTT. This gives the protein CASSQAGGGTGELFF.

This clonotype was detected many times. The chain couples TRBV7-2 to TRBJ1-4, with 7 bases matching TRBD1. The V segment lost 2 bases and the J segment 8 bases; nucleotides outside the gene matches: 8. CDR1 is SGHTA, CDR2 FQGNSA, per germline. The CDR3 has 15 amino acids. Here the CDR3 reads CASSLFQGVGEKLFF. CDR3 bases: TGTGCCAGCAGCTTATTTCAGGGGGTAGGAGAAAAACTGTTTTTT. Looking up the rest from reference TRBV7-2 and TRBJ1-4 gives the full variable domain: GAGVSQSPSNKVTEKGKDVELRCDPISGHTALYWYRQSLGQGLEFLIYFQGNSAPDKSGLPSDRFSAERTGGSVSTLTIQRTQQEDSAVYLCASSLFQGVGEKLFFGSGTQLSVL.